This TCR beta chain was obtained from a study of cytotoxic CD8 clonotypes in ibrutinib-treated CLL. The overall study: Response was recorded as partial in approximately 25 patients and complete in 2; at median about 6 years, 14 remained remitted and some 12 had progressed.

Sequencing was performed with immunoSEQ multiplex PCR; in TCRdb, only in-frame clones are kept and a portion is missing. The data show 50,000 to 70,000 clones, 50% to 65% seen once. Genomic DNA for TCR beta libraries, roughly 2 micrograms, came from cryopreserved PBMCs. Specimen: PBMCs, collected at disease progression, from a patient treated with ibrutinib. The sequence was obtained from a human donor with chronic lymphocytic leukemia.

CDR3 coding DNA: TGCGCCAGCAGCCAAGAAGCAGGACCCAACACTGAAGCTTTCTTT. This sequence encodes CASSQEAGPNTEAFF. This sequence joins TRBV4-1 and TRBJ1-1, with D uncertain. This CDR3 has 15 amino acids. Between the trimmed V and J ends, which lost 0 bases and 2 bases, there was a span of 10 bases. The germline V gene encodes CDR1 MGHRA and CDR2 YSYEKL.